The 13 T cell receptor beta chains below were found in one sample sequenced in a study of Ad26.COV2.S vaccination and SARS-CoV-2 variants. Sequenced by immunoSEQ multiplex PCR; TCRdb stores in-frame clones only, minus some. The sample consists of 400,000 to 500,000 clones, 88% of them appearing once. Stated treatment: approximately 18 received Ad26.COV2.S at low or high dose, single or two shots; about five received placebo; per-sample allocation not given. Collection of samples fell on day 63 after the first vaccine or placebo injection. The sequenced sample was peripheral blood, obtained in a trial of Ad26.COV2.S vaccine versus placebo. These TCRs come from a person aged 18 to 65 who received the Ad26.COV2.S COVID-19 vaccine or a placebo.

The chain carries TRBV19 and TRBJ1-6; no reliable D call. The CDR3 extends over 14 amino acids. Trimming removed 4 bases at V and 4 bases at J, with 8 bases between. CDR1 and CDR2 (germline): LNHDA, SQIVND (reference sequence). The CDR3, as DNA: TGTGCCAGTAGTAGCCAGATTTATAATTCACCCCTCCACTTT. As protein: CASSSQIYNSPLHF.

The V gene is TRBV12-3 or TRBV12-4, the J gene TRBJ2-7, with 7 bases fitting TRBD1. The CDR3 covers 13 residues. The J segment lost 2 bases and the V segment lost 3 bases, leaving 1 base of the junction unmatched. As DNA, the CDR3 is TGTGCCAGCAGTTTGGGACAGACCTACGAGCAGTACTTC. It yields the protein CASSLGQTYEQYF.

The V gene is TRBV6-5, the J gene TRBJ2-5; no reliable D call. This CDR3 contains 14 residues. Trimming left V 6 bases short and J 2 bases short, with 13 bases between. CDR1 MNHEY and CDR2 SVGAGI come from the germline V gene. CDR3 in amino acids: CASRTNGVQETQYF. DNA of the CDR3: TGTGCCAGCAGGACCAATGGGGTACAAGAGACCCAGTACTTC.

This chain joins TRBV18 and TRBJ2-1; the D is unclear. Trimming pared 8 bases from V and 5 bases from J, leaving 7 bases between. The CDR3 covers 11 residues. Germline V CDR1 and CDR2: KGHSH, LQKENI. The CDR3 protein is CASVEHNEQFF. The CDR3 coding sequence is TGTGCCAGCGTCGAACACAATGAGCAGTTCTTC.

This clone was detected only once. The rearrangement joins TRBV29-1 to TRBJ1-1; no reliable D call. This CDR3 spans 14 amino acids. V lost 2 bases and J lost 1, with 11 bases in between. Per germline, CDR1 SQVTM and CDR2 ANQGSEA. The CDR3 reads CSVEPLGGNTEAFF. The DNA of the CDR3 is TGCAGCGTTGAACCCTTGGGCGGGAACACTGAAGCTTTCTTT. The full variable domain, its missing parts supplied by reference TRBV29-1 and TRBJ1-1, is SAVISQKPSRDICQRGTSLTIQCQVDSQVTMMFWYRQQPGQSLTLIATANQGSEATYESGFVIDKFPISRPNLTFSTLTVSNMSPEDSSIYLCSVEPLGGNTEAFFGQGTRLTVV.

V and J are TRBV7-2 and TRBJ2-2, with unresolved D. The length of the CDR3 is 14 residues. The germline gives CDR1 SGHTA, CDR2 FQGNSA. The V end was cut by 1 base, the J end by 6 bases, with 9 bases between. In nucleotides, the CDR3 is TGTGCCAGCAGCTTAGGGCCCTTCGCCGGGGAGCTGTTTTTT. As protein: CASSLGPFAGELFF.

V is TRBV29-1 and J is TRBJ1-2, with 9 nucleotides matching TRBD1. The CDR3 spans 13 residues. Per the germline V gene, CDR1 is SQVTM and CDR2 is ANQGSEA. V lost 7 bases and J lost 7; bases outside the gene matches: 10. The CDR3 spells CSGLLQGASGYTF. The CDR3 DNA sequence: TGCAGCGGCCTCTTACAGGGGGCGAGTGGCTACACCTTC.

This clone was counted a single time. This chain links TRBV7-9 with TRBJ2-5; the D is unclear. Germline CDR1 reads SEHNR; CDR2 reads FQNEAQ (reference sequence). This CDR3 has 13 residues. Trimming removed 1 base at V and 4 bases at J, with 7 bases between. CDR3 region: CASSLVGRETQYF. The CDR3, as DNA: TGTGCCAGCAGCTTAGTAGGGCGAGAGACCCAGTACTTC.

The chain combines TRBV5-1 with TRBJ2-1; D unresolved. Germline V CDR1 and CDR2: SGHRS, YFSETQ. The length of the CDR3 is 15 residues. The germline V and J ends were trimmed by 0 bases and 7 bases, with 14 bases remaining between them. For the CDR3, the DNA is TGCGCCAGCAGCTTGGGCCAGGTCGTCGGAAATGAGCAGTTCTTC. It specifies CASSLGQVVGNEQFF.

The rearrangement joins TRBV28 to TRBJ2-7; D is unclear. V was clipped by 1 base and J by 0 bases, with 7 bases between them. The CDR3 length is 14 residues. The germline gives CDR1 MDHEN, CDR2 SYDVKM. The CDR3 region is CASSLYGASYEQYF. CDR3 nucleotide sequence: TGTGCCAGCAGTTTATATGGAGCCTCCTACGAGCAGTACTTC.

This chain links TRBV2 with TRBJ1-2; 8 bases match TRBD1. This CDR3 has 12 amino acids. J gave up 7 bases and V 6 bases, and 4 bases lay outside the gene matches. Germline CDR1 is SNHLY and CDR2 is FYNNEI. The CDR3 DNA reads as TGTGCCAGCAGCTCAGGACAGGGTGGCTACACCTTC. Its translation is CASSSGQGGYTF.

The rearrangement joins TRBV6-6 to TRBJ1-4; 8 bases align to TRBD1. J gave up 6 bases and V 0 bases, and 3 bases lay outside the gene matches. This CDR3 has 15 residues. Germline V gene data show CDR1 as MNHNY and CDR2 as SVGAGI (reference sequence). The CDR3 sequence: CASSYSGTGDEKLFF. CDR3 DNA sequence: TGTGCCAGCAGTTACTCGGGGACAGGTGATGAAAAACTGTTTTTT.

J is TRBJ2-3 and V is TRBV12-3 or TRBV12-4; D is possibly TRBD1 or TRBD2 (5 bases each). V gave up 4 bases and J gave up 6 bases, with 5 bases separating them. The CDR3 length is 11 residues. As DNA, the CDR3 is TGTGCCAGCAGTTGGGGGGATACGCAGTATTTT. It translates to CASSWGDTQYF.